Included here is one T cell receptor (beta chain) sequence, with context. V shed 3 bases, J shed 4 bases, and the junction held 5 bases outside the gene matches. Germline V gene sequence: CDR1 KGHDR, CDR2 SFDVKD. This CDR3 is built from 16 residues. cDNA was made from approximately 0.55 ug RNA using alpha and beta constant primers. Each of the alpha and beta chains got its own library through chain-specific third strand synthesis with indices. All rearrangements within a chain used one primer pair; cDNA molecules carried barcodes. Two random hexamers, added before amplification and joined, formed each molecule's 12-nucleotide barcode. TCRdb recomputed calls from the 5' RACE reads with MiXCR, one row per CDR3 protein. This table has 7,000 to 9,000 distinct CDR3 sequences, about 9.4% appearing once. This sample was taken from a study of HIV-infected patients and healthy controls. Whole blood was used without fractionation, so all unsorted peripheral T cells were included.

The rearrangement uses TRBV24-1 and TRBJ2-3; 11 bases map to TRBD1. The sample in question was blood, obtained before antiretroviral therapy. The receptor was derived from an adult with HIV infection. CDR3 DNA: TGTGCCACCAGTGATGAGGACAGGGGGCGCCCAGATACGCAGTATTTT. Its translation is CATSDEDRGRPDTQYF.